These 29 T cell receptor beta chains originate from one sample sequenced in a study of shared clonotypes between healthy human individuals (dated by TCRdb to the early 2020s). The library was produced with the immunoSEQ multiplex PCR assay. TCRdb limited this immuneACCESS table to in-frame rearrangements with V and J called. A share of clones is missing; checked studies link under half to unresolved V genes, and the rest is unexplained. The sample table shows some 1 million clones, and 70% to 80% are seen once. Clones ranked in the top ten supply about 1.5% of the sample. The sequenced sample was memory CD4+ T cells sorted from blood. Sample cell subset or site, as interpreted from the label and publication: CD45RA-negative fraction. Receptor source: a man between 18 and 35 years old in good health.

The rearrangement uses TRBV6-1 and TRBJ1-2, with D perhaps matching TRBD1 (6 bases). V lost 5 bases, J lost 4 bases, and 20 bases lay in between. This CDR3 comprises 16 residues. Germline CDR1 and CDR2: MNHNS and SASEGT. The CDR3 protein is CASSKETTGPRYGYTF. Here the CDR3 DNA reads TGTGCCAGCAGTAAAGAAACGACAGGCCCTCGCTATGGCTACACCTTC.

The chain carries TRBV5-6 and TRBJ1-4, with D perhaps TRBD1 (6 bases). This CDR3 spans 13 amino acids. The V gene lost 4 bases and the J gene lost 7 bases, with 11 bases spanning the gap. Germline CDR1 and CDR2: SGHDT and YYEEEE. In DNA, the CDR3 is TGTGCCAGCAGCAGGGCAGGGGCTGAAAAACTGTTTTTT. Protein product: CASSRAGAEKLFF.

This sequence joins TRBV2 and TRBJ2-7; the D call may be TRBD1 or TRBD2 (5 bases each). Germline V gives CDR1 SNHLY, CDR2 FYNNEI. V was trimmed by 5 bases and J by 2 bases, leaving 16 bases between them. This CDR3 is built from 15 residues. This CDR3 is CASSSRGFGAYEQYF. The CDR3 nucleotides are TGTGCCAGCAGTTCGAGGGGCTTTGGAGCCTACGAGCAGTACTTC.

The chain has TRBV6-6 and TRBJ1-1, with D possibly TRBD1 on 6 matching bases. Trimming took off 7 bases at V and 6 bases at J, with 15 bases between the two ends. From germline, CDR1 is MNHNY and CDR2 SVGAGI (reference sequence). The length of the CDR3 is 13 residues. CDR3 sequence reads: CASNSGDRAEAFF. The CDR3 nucleotides read TGTGCCAGCAACTCAGGGGATCGTGCTGAAGCTTTCTTT.

The V call is TRBV2, the J call TRBJ2-3; D might be TRBD1 (6 bases). This CDR3 is 14 amino acids long. Germline CDR1 and CDR2: SNHLY and FYNNEI. Trimming took 4 bases from V and 6 from J, leaving 14 bases between them. The CDR3 bases are TGTGCCAGCAGTGGATATGGGGGCGTTGATACGCAGTATTTT. Residues: CASSGYGGVDTQYF.

The chain is built from TRBV7-2 and TRBJ1-1; no definite D call. Trimming cost V 5 bases and J 2 bases, with 12 bases left between them. The CDR3 runs to 14 residues. In germline, CDR1 is SGHTA, CDR2 FQGNSA. The CDR3 protein is CASSPGRANTEAFF. In DNA, the CDR3 is TGTGCCAGCAGCCCGGGGAGGGCAAACACTGAAGCTTTCTTT.

This sequence joins TRBV7-6 and TRBJ2-7; D remains ambiguous. CDR1 SGHVS and CDR2 FNYEAQ come from the germline V gene. This CDR3 comprises 13 residues. V shed 9 bases and J shed 4 bases, with 16 bases lying between them. The CDR3 bases are TGTGCCAGGCCGAGCCCCCGTTTTTACGAGCAGTACTTC. This encodes CARPSPRFYEQYF.

The chain carries TRBV10-3 and TRBJ1-4; TRBD1 matches at 12 bases. The trim removed 5 bases at V and 6 bases at J, leaving 7 bases unmatched. Germline loops: CDR1 ENHRY, CDR2 SYGVKD. CDR3 length equals 16 residues. The CDR3 spells CAISPGTGGRHEKLFF. The CDR3 DNA sequence: TGTGCCATCAGTCCCGGGACAGGGGGCCGGCATGAAAAACTGTTTTTT.

The rearrangement uses TRBV9 and TRBJ2-3; perhaps TRBD1 as D (5 bases). Trimming pared 0 bases from V and 4 bases from J, leaving 9 bases between. The CDR3 sequence is 14 residues long. The V gene's germline CDR1 is SGDLS and CDR2 YYNGEE. CDR3 coding DNA: TGTGCCAGCAGCGTAGGGGGCCTGCCAGATACGCAGTATTTT. It yields the protein CASSVGGLPDTQYF.

This clone appeared a single time. A read error likely explains this, since a far larger clone differs by one base. The sample holds other DNA sequences that translate to the same CDR3. CDR3 coding DNA: TGTGCCAGCAGCTTAGGACAGACCTACGAGCAGTACTTC. Encoded protein: CASSLGQTYEQYF. J is TRBJ2-7 and V is TRBV11-2, with a possible D match to TRBD1 (5 bases). CDR3 length: 13 amino acids. Germline V lookup: CDR1 SGHAT, CDR2 FQNNGV. Trimming took 1 base from V and 2 from J, leaving 6 bases between them.

This chain uses TRBV6-6 with TRBJ2-3, with D possibly matching TRBD1 (6 bases). V lost 8 bases and J 4 bases, leaving 16 bases between the germline ends. Germline V lookup: CDR1 MNHNY, CDR2 SVGAGI (reference sequence). CDR3 size: 14 residues. Here the CDR3 reads CASFDPRGADTQYF. As DNA, the CDR3 is TGTGCCAGCTTCGATCCCAGGGGCGCAGATACGCAGTATTTT.

The CDR3 spells CARSRMTGARYQPQHF. CDR3 DNA sequence: TGTGCCAGAAGCCGTATGACAGGGGCCAGATATCAGCCCCAGCATTTT. The chain employs TRBV5-3 and TRBJ1-5, with 8 bases matching TRBD1. TRBV5-3 is known as an ORF, though its function is uncertain. This CDR3 is 16 amino acids long. J gave up 5 bases and V 4 bases, and 11 bases lay outside the gene matches.

This chain connects TRBV6-1 to TRBJ2-5; possibly TRBD1 for D (6 bases). Matching the DNA end better, TRBJ2-7 makes the J call doubtful. Germline CDR1 and CDR2: MNHNS and SASEGT. This CDR3 has 14 residues. DNA for the CDR3: TGTGCCAGCAGAGCCGGGACATCCGCCTCCGAGCAGTACTTC. It codes for CASRAGTSASEQYF.

This chain connects TRBV18 to TRBJ1-4, with TRBD1 identical over 7 bases. CDR3 size: 13 residues. Germline V gene sequence: CDR1 KGHSH, CDR2 LQKENI. Trimming cost V 5 bases and J 8 bases; bases outside gene matches: 5. The CDR3 DNA sequence: TGTGCCAGCTCAGGGACAGTCCGGGAAAAACTGTTTTTT. Amino acids: CASSGTVREKLFF.

This clone appeared many times. The V and J genes are TRBV10-1 and TRBJ2-3; TRBD2 matches 10 bases. This CDR3 is built from 13 residues. Germline V gene data show CDR1 as WNHNN and CDR2 as SYGVQD (reference sequence). The CDR3 region is CASSGSGTDTQYF. The CDR3 nucleotides read TGCGCTTCTAGCGGGAGTGGCACAGATACGCAGTATTTT.

This chain connects TRBV5-6 to TRBJ2-5, with D possibly called TRBD1 or TRBD2 (5 bases each). The CDR3 is 16 amino acids. Germline V gives CDR1 SGHDT, CDR2 YYEEEE. V lost 1 base to trimming and J lost 4 bases, with 17 bases between them. The CDR3 spells CASSLLGRDGGETQYF. The CDR3 bases are TGTGCCAGCAGCTTGCTGGGCAGGGACGGTGGAGAGACCCAGTACTTC.

The chain carries TRBV29-1 and TRBJ1-1; the match to TRBD1 covers 7 bases. CDR1 and CDR2 (germline): SQVTM, ANQGSEA. With 3 bases clipped from V and 4 bases from J, the junction kept 17 bases outside the gene matches. The CDR3 sequence is 17 residues long. In DNA, the CDR3 is TGCAGCGTTGAGTCACAGGGGAACCTTGAACTTGGCACTGAAGCTTTCTTT. This translates into CSVESQGNLELGTEAFF.

The chain combines TRBV14 with TRBJ2-5; maybe TRBD2 (5 bases). The CDR3 consists of 15 residues. V lost 1 base, J lost 5 bases, and 14 bases lay in between. CDR1 and CDR2 (germline): SGHDN, FVKESK. Written as DNA, the CDR3 is TGTGCCAGCAGCCAAGGGCCGGTTCGAGGGGAGACCCAGTACTTC. It translates to CASSQGPVRGETQYF.

The rearrangement links TRBV5-1 to TRBJ2-5; D tentatively fits TRBD1 or TRBD2 (6 bases each). CDR1 and CDR2 (germline): SGHRS, YFSETQ. The CDR3 has 12 amino acids. Trimming shortened V by 6 bases and J by 6 bases, and 12 bases separated the two germline ends. Written as DNA, the CDR3 is TGCGCCAGCAAGGGGGGTGAAAAGACCCAGTACTTC. Its protein product is CASKGGEKTQYF. The full variable domain, rest sourced from reference TRBV5-1 and TRBJ2-5, is KAGVTQTPRYLIKTRGQQVTLSCSPISGHRSVSWYQQTPGQGLQFLFEYFSETQRNKGNFPGRFSGRQFSNSRSEMNVSTLELGDSALYLCASKGGEKTQYFGPGTRLLVL.

This rearrangement joins TRBV5-6 to TRBJ2-3; D uncertain. This CDR3 has 15 residues. Germline CDR1 and CDR2: SGHDT and YYEEEE. The V gene lost 0 bases and the J gene lost 0 bases, with 8 bases spanning the gap. Written as DNA, the CDR3 is TGTGCCAGCAGCTTGGGACCTCGAAGCACAGATACGCAGTATTTT. It is translated as CASSLGPRSTDTQYF.

In regard to this clone: A junction boundary mismatches the germline segment, possibly from a read error. V gene TRBV7-6 combines with J gene TRBJ2-5; no reliable D call. Germline V gene data show CDR1 as SGHVS and CDR2 as FNYEAQ. The CDR3 is 12 amino acids. CDR3 protein: CASSLVQGTQYF. The CDR3 nucleotides read TGTGCCAGCAGCTTAGTTCAAGGGACCCAGTACTTC.

The V and J genes are TRBV2 and TRBJ2-7; D is unresolved. The ends were cut back, 7 bases at V and 0 bases at J, with 7 bases in the middle. The germline gives CDR1 SNHLY, CDR2 FYNNEI. The CDR3 is 12 residues long. CDR3 sequence reads: CASTQSSYEQYF. The CDR3 DNA follows: TGTGCCAGCACCCAAAGCTCCTACGAGCAGTACTTC.

This chain joins TRBV30 and TRBJ2-7; D is uncertain. Germline CDR1 reads GTSNPN; CDR2 reads SVGIG (reference sequence). This CDR3 spans 12 amino acids. With 2 bases removed from V and 4 bases from J, the gap between germline ends came to 9 bases. The DNA for the CDR3 is TGTGCCTGGAGTCTGCATACTTACGAGCAGTACTTC. Its protein product is CAWSLHTYEQYF.

This clone was counted a few times. This chain joins TRBV6-1 and TRBJ1-5; D is unresolved. The V and J ends lost 5 bases and 0 bases respectively, with 11 bases between them. This CDR3 is built from 15 residues. Germline CDR1 reads MNHNS; CDR2 reads SASEGT. As DNA, the CDR3 is TGTGCCAGCAGTACGTATACAGTTAGCAATCAGCCCCAGCATTTT. This codes for CASSTYTVSNQPQHF.

The chain is built from TRBV6-5 and TRBJ2-6; D gene uncertain. CDR3 length equals 13 residues. V lost 6 bases and J 2 bases, leaving 5 bases between the germline ends. Germline loops: CDR1 MNHEY, CDR2 SVGAGI. This chain's CDR3 is CASRAAGANVLTF. Here the CDR3 DNA reads TGTGCCAGCAGAGCCGCTGGGGCCAACGTCCTGACTTTC.

This clone was detected a few times. This chain links TRBV6-1 with TRBJ1-5, with no clear D. The germline CDR1 and CDR2 sequences are MNHNS and SASEGT. Deletions cut 3 bases from V and 0 bases from J, with 6 bases between. The CDR3 covers 14 residues. The CDR3 DNA reads TGTGCCAGCAGTGAGCAGGCTAGCAATCAGCCCCAGCATTTT. Translation: CASSEQASNQPQHF.

The rearrangement joins TRBV2 to TRBJ2-3, with 7 bases fitting TRBD2. This CDR3 comprises 14 residues. The trim removed 3 bases at V and 8 bases at J, leaving 8 bases unmatched. Looked up from germline, CDR1 is SNHLY and CDR2 is FYNNEI. The CDR3 spells CASSEILATGTQYF. The CDR3 bases are TGTGCCAGCAGTGAGATACTAGCGACTGGTACGCAGTATTTT.

Note on this clone: The sample carries other DNA sequences with the same CDR3. The J gene is TRBJ2-2, the V gene TRBV27; D is possibly TRBD1 (5 bases). V was shortened by 3 bases and J by 4 bases, with 9 bases between the two germline ends. Per the germline V gene, CDR1 is MNHEY and CDR2 is SMNVEV (reference sequence). CDR3 length: 14 residues. As DNA, the CDR3 is TGTGCCAGCAGTTTCCAGGGTATCACCGGGGAGCTGTTTTTT. Its translation: CASSFQGITGELFF.

This chain joins TRBV10-3 and TRBJ2-5, with 8 positions matching TRBD2. Trimming took 6 bases from V and 1 from J; bases not matched to a gene: 4. Germline CDR1 and CDR2: ENHRY and SYGVKD. The CDR3 loop spans 14 amino acids. The chain's CDR3 is CAIRERESQETQYF. CDR3 sequence (DNA): TGTGCCATCAGGGAGCGGGAGAGCCAAGAGACCCAGTACTTC.